These T cell receptor beta chains were read from a single sample in a study of T-cell memory formation after mild COVID-19. TCRdb itself ran the 5' RACE reads through MiXCR, one entry per CDR3 protein. The repertoire includes under 350,000 distinct CDR3 sequences, about 16% of them detected once, and approximately 23% sits in the top ten. Sequencing used PBMCs or a T cell subset sorted from them (not recorded which). Every receptor here comes from a man between 18 and 35 years old who had mild COVID-19 (a few samples of this study predate the infection). Cell type and time point are not known. Each CDR3 is given with its conserved first and last residue. A D gene is named only where the DNA matches it firmly. A clone size is listed for some rows: how often the clone was seen (once, few, many), or a class if it is expanded.

D	J	V	size	CDR3	DNA
.	TRBJ2-1	TRBV14	few	CASSQDNAWEQFF	TGTGCCAGCAGCCAAGATAATGCATGGGAGCAGTTCTTC
.	TRBJ2-1	TRBV18	.	CASSPPPTDEQFF	TGTGCCAGCTCACCTCCTCCGACCGATGAGCAGTTCTTC
TRBD1	TRBJ1-2	TRBV12-3/TRBV12-4	.	CASSLAGGYSLANYGYTF	TGTGCCAGCAGTTTGGCAGGGGGCTACTCCCTAGCTAACTATGGCTACACCTTC
.	TRBJ2-5	TRBV6-5	.	CASSYSGWNGETQYF	TGTGCCAGCAGTTACTCAGGGTGGAATGGAGAGACCCAGTACTTC
TRBD1	TRBJ2-3	TRBV24-1	few	CATSGTEGQGTDTQYF	TGTGCCACCAGCGGAACAGAAGGACAGGGGACAGATACGCAGTATTTT
.	TRBJ1-6	TRBV5-1	.	CASSSRAGSPLHF	TGCGCCAGCAGCTCTCGGGCGGGTTCACCCCTCCACTTT
TRBD2	TRBJ2-5	TRBV4-1	few	CASSQVYQRGGLITQYF	TGCGCCAGCAGCCAAGTTTATCAGCGGGGGGGCTTAATTACCCAGTACTTC
TRBD1	TRBJ1-1	TRBV6-2/TRBV6-3	once	CASSEDRGRETEAFF	TGTGCCAGCAGTGAAGACAGGGGGCGTGAGACTGAAGCTTTCTTT
.	TRBJ1-5	TRBV6-5	.	CASSYSARDNQPQHF	TGTGCCAGCAGTTACTCAGCCAGGGACAATCAGCCCCAGCATTTT
TRBD1	TRBJ2-2	TRBV6-1	few	CASSDRDSFTGELFF	TGTGCCAGCAGTGATCGGGACAGCTTCACCGGGGAGCTGTTTTTT
.	TRBJ1-4	TRBV20-1	few	CSARGRGSLGVTNEKLFF	TGCAGTGCTAGAGGTCGGGGGTCGTTGGGGGTCACTAATGAAAAACTGTTTTTT
TRBD2	TRBJ2-3	TRBV7-3	.	CASSSSGGSNTQYF	TGTGCCAGCAGCAGTAGCGGGGGGTCGAATACGCAGTATTTT
.	TRBJ2-2	TRBV3-1	few	CASSQDLGGELFF	TGTGCCAGCAGCCAAGACTTGGGCGGGGAGCTGTTTTTT
.	TRBJ1-4	TRBV7-2	few	CASSIRQSNEKLFF	TGTGCCAGCAGCATTCGACAGTCTAATGAAAAACTGTTTTTT
.	TRBJ2-7	TRBV7-9	.	CASSLASATEQYF	TGTGCCAGCAGCTTAGCCAGCGCCACGGAGCAGTACTTC
.	TRBJ2-7	TRBV4-1	.	CASSHSATGYEQYF	TGCGCCAGCAGCCATTCAGCTACAGGTTACGAGCAGTACTTC
.	TRBJ1-2	TRBV29-1	few	CSSSTDYYGYTF	TGCAGCTCCTCGACGGACTACTATGGCTACACCTTC
TRBD1	TRBJ2-3	TRBV4-2	.	CASTEPPTGGTDTQYF	TGTGCCAGCACCGAGCCCCCGACAGGGGGCACAGATACGCAGTATTTT
.	TRBJ2-7	TRBV20-1	few	CSARWSTYEQYF	TGCAGTGCTAGATGGAGCACCTACGAGCAGTACTTC
TRBD1	TRBJ2-5	TRBV2	.	CASRDRGRETQYF	TGTGCCAGTCGGGACAGGGGCCGAGAGACCCAGTACTTC
.	TRBJ2-7	TRBV14	few	CASSSRGPYEQYF	TGTGCCAGCAGCAGCAGGGGCCCCTACGAGCAGTACTTC
TRBD1	TRBJ1-1	TRBV20-1	few	CSAQQGGRRETEAFF	TGCAGTGCTCAGCAGGGGGGCAGAAGGGAAACTGAAGCTTTCTTT
.	TRBJ2-1	TRBV12-3/TRBV12-4	.	CATSRPGNYNEQFF	TGTGCCACCTCCCGGCCGGGGAACTACAATGAGCAGTTCTTC
.	TRBJ1-2	TRBV7-9	many	CASSASRGNYGYTF	TGTGCCAGCAGCGCTAGCAGGGGTAACTATGGCTACACCTTC
.	TRBJ1-4	TRBV5-4	.	CASSLGGGNEKLFF	TGTGCCAGCAGCTTGGGAGGGGGGAATGAAAAACTGTTTTTT
TRBD1	TRBJ1-6	TRBV12-3/TRBV12-4	.	CASSSGTGKSPLHF	TGTGCCAGCAGTTCGGGGACAGGGAAGTCACCCCTCCACTTT
TRBD1	TRBJ1-1	TRBV20-1	.	CSATFRDREAFF	TGCAGTGCTACCTTCCGGGACAGGGAAGCTTTCTTT
.	TRBJ1-5	TRBV4-2	.	CASSQAGANQPQHF	TGTGCCAGCAGCCAAGCCGGTGCCAATCAGCCCCAGCATTTT
TRBD1	TRBJ2-5	TRBV24-1	many	CATSDSTQGAQKTQYF	TGTGCCACCAGTGATTCCACACAGGGGGCGCAAAAGACCCAGTACTTC
.	TRBJ1-6	TRBV14	many	CASSPGRGASPLHF	TGTGCCAGCAGTCCGGGCAGGGGAGCTTCACCCCTCCACTTT
TRBD2	TRBJ2-3	TRBV30	.	CAWLAGGTDTQYF	TGTGCCTGGCTAGCGGGGGGCACAGATACGCAGTATTTT
.	TRBJ2-3	TRBV5-1	few	CASSLEPRTDTQYF	TGCGCCAGCAGCCTGGAGCCTAGAACAGATACGCAGTATTTT
TRBD1	TRBJ2-3	TRBV24-1	.	CATSDTRDRGGTDTQYF	TGTGCCACCAGTGATACCCGGGACAGGGGTGGGACAGATACGCAGTATTTT
.	TRBJ2-4	TRBV4-2	.	CASSQDVNIQYF	TGTGCCAGCAGCCAAGACGTAAACATTCAGTACTTC
.	TRBJ1-1	TRBV27	.	CASSLSSPRGMQGAFF	TGTGCCAGCAGTTTATCGAGCCCTCGGGGAATGCAGGGGGCTTTCTTT
.	TRBJ1-1	TRBV5-1	few	CASSFGQLRDTEAFF	TGCGCCAGCAGCTTCGGACAGTTACGGGACACTGAAGCTTTCTTT
.	TRBJ1-5	TRBV24-1	.	CATSDSQAYSNQPQHF	TGTGCCACCAGTGATTCTCAGGCGTATAGCAATCAGCCCCAGCATTTT
.	TRBJ1-3	TRBV7-2	few	CASSLLHTIYF	TGTGCCAGCAGCTTACTCCACACCATATATTTT
.	TRBJ1-5	TRBV19	few	CASRTAGKQPQHF	TGTGCCAGTAGGACCGCAGGGAAACAGCCCCAGCATTTT
TRBD2	TRBJ2-3	TRBV5-1	.	CASSLYGLAGGYGDTQYF	TGCGCCAGCAGCTTGTACGGACTAGCGGGGGGGTATGGAGATACGCAGTATTTT
TRBD1	TRBJ1-5	TRBV29-1	.	CSVVQGDRAQPQHF	TGCAGCGTTGTCCAGGGTGACAGGGCTCAGCCCCAGCATTTT
.	TRBJ1-2	TRBV7-9	.	CASSLEVFYGYTF	TGTGCCAGCAGCTTAGAAGTTTTCTATGGCTACACCTTC
.	TRBJ1-1	TRBV29-1	few	CSVERTEAFF	TGCAGCGTTGAAAGGACTGAAGCTTTCTTT
.	TRBJ2-5	TRBV5-1	few	CASSLAWGQETQYF	TGCGCCAGCAGCTTGGCGTGGGGGCAAGAGACCCAGTACTTC
.	TRBJ2-7	TRBV14	.	CASSQTPGVDEQYF	TGTGCCAGCAGCCAGACCCCAGGGGTAGACGAGCAGTACTTC
.	TRBJ2-6	TRBV6-2/TRBV6-3	many	CASSWDSGANVLTF	TGTGCCAGCAGTTGGGACTCTGGGGCCAACGTCCTGACTTTC